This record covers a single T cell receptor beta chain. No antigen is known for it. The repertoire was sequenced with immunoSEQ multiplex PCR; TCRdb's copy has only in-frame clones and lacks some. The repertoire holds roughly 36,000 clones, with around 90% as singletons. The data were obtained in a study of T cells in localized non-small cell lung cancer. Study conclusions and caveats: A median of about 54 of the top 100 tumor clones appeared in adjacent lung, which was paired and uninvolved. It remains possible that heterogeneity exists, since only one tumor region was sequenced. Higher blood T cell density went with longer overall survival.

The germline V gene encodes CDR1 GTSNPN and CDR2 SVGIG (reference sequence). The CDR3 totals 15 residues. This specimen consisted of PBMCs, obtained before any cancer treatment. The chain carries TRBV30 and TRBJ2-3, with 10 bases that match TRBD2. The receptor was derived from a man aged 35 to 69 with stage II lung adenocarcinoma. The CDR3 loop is CASGLAAPGTDTQYF. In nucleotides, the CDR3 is TGTGCAAGCGGACTAGCGGCACCTGGCACAGATACGCAGTATTTT. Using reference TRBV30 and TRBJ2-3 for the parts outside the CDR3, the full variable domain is SQTIHQWPATLVQPVGSPLSLECTVEGTSNPNLYWYRQAAGRGLQLLFYSVGIGQISSEVPQNLSASRPQDRQFILSSKKLLLSDSGFYLCASGLAAPGTDTQYFGPGTRLTVL.